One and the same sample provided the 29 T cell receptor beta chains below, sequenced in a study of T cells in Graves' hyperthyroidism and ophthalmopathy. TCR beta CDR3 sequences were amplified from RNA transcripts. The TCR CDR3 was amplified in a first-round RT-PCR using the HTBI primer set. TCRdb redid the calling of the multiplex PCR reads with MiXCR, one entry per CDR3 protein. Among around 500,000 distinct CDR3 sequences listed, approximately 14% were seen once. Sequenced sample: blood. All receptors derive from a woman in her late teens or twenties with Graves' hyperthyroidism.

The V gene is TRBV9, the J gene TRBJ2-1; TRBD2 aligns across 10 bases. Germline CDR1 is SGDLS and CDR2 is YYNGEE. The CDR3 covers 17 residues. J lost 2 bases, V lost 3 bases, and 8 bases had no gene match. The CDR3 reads CASSEGLARGTYNEQFF. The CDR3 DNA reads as TGTGCCAGCAGCGAGGGACTAGCGAGAGGGACCTACAATGAGCAGTTCTTC.

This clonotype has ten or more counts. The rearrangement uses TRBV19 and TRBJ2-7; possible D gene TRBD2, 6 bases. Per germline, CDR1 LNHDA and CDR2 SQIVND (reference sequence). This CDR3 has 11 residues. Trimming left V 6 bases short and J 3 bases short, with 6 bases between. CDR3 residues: CASRAGYEQYF. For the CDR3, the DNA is TGTGCCAGTAGAGCGGGCTACGAGCAGTACTTC. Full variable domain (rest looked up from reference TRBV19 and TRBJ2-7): DGGITQSPKYLFRKEGQNVTLSCEQNLNHDAMYWYRQDPGQGLRLIYYSQIVNDFQKGDIAEGYSVSREKKESFPLTVTSAQKNPTAFYLCASRAGYEQYFGPGTRLTVT.

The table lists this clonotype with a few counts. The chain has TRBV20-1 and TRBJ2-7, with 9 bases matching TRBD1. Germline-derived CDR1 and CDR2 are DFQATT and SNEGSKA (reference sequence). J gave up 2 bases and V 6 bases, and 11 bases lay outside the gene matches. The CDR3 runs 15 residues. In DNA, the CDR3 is TGCAGTGCCCTCCGGGCGGGACAGGGCCCCTACGAGCAGTACTTC. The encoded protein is CSALRAGQGPYEQYF.

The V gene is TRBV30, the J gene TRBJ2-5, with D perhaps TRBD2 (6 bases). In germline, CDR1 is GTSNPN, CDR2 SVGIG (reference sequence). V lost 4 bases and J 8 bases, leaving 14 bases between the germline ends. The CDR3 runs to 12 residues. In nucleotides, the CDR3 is TGTGCCTGGACTGGGGAGGCCACTACCCAGTACTTC. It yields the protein CAWTGEATTQYF.

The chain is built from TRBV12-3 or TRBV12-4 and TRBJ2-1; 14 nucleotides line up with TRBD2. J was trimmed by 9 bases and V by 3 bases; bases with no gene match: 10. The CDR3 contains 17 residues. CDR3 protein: CASSFRPGLAGAVEQFF. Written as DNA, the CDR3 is TGTGCCAGCAGTTTTAGGCCGGGACTAGCGGGAGCTGTTGAGCAGTTCTTC.

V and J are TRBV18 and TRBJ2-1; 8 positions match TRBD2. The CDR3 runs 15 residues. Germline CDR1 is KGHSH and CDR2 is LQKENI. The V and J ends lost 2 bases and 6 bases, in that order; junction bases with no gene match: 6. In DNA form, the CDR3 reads TGTGCCAGCTCACCAAGCGGGAGAGGGTGCAATGAGCAGTTCTTC. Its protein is CASSPSGRGCNEQFF.

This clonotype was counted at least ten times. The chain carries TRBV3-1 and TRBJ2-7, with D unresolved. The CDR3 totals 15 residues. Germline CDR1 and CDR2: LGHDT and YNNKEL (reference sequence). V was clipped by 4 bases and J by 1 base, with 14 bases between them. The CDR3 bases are TGTGCCAGCAGCCCTGCCGGTCACAAATCCTACGAGCAGTACTTC. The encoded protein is CASSPAGHKSYEQYF.

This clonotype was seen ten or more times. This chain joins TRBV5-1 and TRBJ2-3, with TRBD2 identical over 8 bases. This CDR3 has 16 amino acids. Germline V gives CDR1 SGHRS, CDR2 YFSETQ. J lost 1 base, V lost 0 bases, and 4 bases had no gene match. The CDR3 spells CASSLAGREGTDTQYF. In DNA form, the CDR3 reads TGCGCCAGCAGCTTGGCCGGGCGGGAGGGCACAGATACGCAGTATTTT.

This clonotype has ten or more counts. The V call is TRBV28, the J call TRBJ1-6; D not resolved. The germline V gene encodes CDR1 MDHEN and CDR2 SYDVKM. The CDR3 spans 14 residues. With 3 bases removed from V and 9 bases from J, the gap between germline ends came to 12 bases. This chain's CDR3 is CASSLNWAISPLHF. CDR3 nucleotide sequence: TGTGCCAGCAGTTTGAACTGGGCTATTTCACCCCTCCACTTT.

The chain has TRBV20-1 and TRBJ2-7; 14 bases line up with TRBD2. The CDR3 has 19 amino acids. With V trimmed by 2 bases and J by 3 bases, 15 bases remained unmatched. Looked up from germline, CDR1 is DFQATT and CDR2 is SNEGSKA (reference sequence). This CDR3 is CSARTIPGLAGEGFYEQYF. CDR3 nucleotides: TGCAGTGCTAGAACTATACCGGGACTAGCGGGAGAGGGTTTCTACGAGCAGTACTTC.

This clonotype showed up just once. CDR3 DNA: TGTGCCAGCAGCCCATGGGGGGGGGCATGGTCTGAAGCTTTCTTT. This sequence encodes CASSPWGGAWSEAFF. V is TRBV9 and J is TRBJ1-1; D might be TRBD1 (6 bases). Deletions cut 4 bases from V and 6 bases from J, with 19 bases between. There are 15 residues in the CDR3. CDR1 and CDR2 (germline): SGDLS, YYNGEE.

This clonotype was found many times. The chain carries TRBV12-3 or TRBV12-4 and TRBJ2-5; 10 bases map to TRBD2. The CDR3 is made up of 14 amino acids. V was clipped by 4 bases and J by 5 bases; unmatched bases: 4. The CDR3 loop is CASSWGGLAETQYF. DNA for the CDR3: TGTGCCAGCAGTTGGGGGGGACTAGCGGAGACCCAGTACTTC.

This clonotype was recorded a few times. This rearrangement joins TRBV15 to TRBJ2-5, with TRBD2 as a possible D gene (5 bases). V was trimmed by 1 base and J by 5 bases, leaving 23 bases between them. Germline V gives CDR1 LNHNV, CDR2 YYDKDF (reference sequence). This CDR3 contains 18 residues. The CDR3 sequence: CATSRVRRTPTVGETQYF. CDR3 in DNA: TGTGCCACCAGCAGAGTTCGGAGGACTCCGACCGTGGGGGAGACCCAGTACTTC.

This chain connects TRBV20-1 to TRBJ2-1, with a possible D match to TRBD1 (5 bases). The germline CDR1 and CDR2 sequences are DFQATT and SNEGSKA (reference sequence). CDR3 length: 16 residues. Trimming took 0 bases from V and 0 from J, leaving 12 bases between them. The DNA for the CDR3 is TGCAGTGCTAGAGATGGGGCGATTAGCTCCTACAATGAGCAGTTCTTC. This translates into CSARDGAISSYNEQFF.

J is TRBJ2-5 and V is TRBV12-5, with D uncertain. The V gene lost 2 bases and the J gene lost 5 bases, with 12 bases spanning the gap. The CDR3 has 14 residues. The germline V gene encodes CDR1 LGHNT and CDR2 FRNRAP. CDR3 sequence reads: CASGLLRTRETQYF. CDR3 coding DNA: TGTGCTAGTGGTTTGTTACGGACCAGGGAGACCCAGTACTTC.

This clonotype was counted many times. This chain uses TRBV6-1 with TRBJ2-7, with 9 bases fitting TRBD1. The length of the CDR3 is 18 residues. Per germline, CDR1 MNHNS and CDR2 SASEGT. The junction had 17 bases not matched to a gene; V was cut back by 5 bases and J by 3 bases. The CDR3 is CASSTVSGTGTLNYEQYV. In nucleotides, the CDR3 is TGTGCCAGCAGTACGGTCTCCGGGACAGGGACCTTAAACTACGAGCAGTACGTC.

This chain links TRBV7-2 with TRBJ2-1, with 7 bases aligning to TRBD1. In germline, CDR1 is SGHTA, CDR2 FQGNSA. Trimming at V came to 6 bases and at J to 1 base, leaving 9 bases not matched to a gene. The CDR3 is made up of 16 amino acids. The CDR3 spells CASRLDRVGSYNEQFF. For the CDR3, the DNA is TGTGCCAGCAGGCTCGACAGGGTAGGGTCCTACAATGAGCAGTTCTTC. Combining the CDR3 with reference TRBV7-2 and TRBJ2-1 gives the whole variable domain GAGVSQSPSNKVTEKGKDVELRCDPISGHTALYWYRQSLGQGLEFLIYFQGNSAPDKSGLPSDRFSAERTGGSVSTLTIQRTQQEDSAVYLCASRLDRVGSYNEQFFGPGTRLTVL.

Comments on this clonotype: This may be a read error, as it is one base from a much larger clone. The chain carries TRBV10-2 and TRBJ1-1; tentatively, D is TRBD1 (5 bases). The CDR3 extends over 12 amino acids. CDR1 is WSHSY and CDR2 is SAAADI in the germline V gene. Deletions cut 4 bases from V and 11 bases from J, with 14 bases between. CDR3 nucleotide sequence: TGCGCCAGCAGTGGGGCAGGGATGAACGCTTTCTTT. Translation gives CASSGAGMNAFF.

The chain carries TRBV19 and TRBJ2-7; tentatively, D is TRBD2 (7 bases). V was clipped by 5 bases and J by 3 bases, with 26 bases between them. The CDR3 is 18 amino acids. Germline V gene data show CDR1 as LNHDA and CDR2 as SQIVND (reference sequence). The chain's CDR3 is CASSPTVGFPGEGYEQYF. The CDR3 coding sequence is TGTGCCAGTAGTCCAACGGTCGGGTTCCCAGGGGAGGGCTACGAGCAGTACTTC.

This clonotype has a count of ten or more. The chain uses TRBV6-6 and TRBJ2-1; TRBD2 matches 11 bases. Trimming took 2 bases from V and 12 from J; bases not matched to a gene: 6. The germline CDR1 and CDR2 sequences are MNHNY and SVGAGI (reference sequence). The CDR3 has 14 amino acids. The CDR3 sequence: CASSYGGLAETQFF. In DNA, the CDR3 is TGTGCCAGCAGTTACGGGGGACTAGCGGAGACGCAGTTCTTC.

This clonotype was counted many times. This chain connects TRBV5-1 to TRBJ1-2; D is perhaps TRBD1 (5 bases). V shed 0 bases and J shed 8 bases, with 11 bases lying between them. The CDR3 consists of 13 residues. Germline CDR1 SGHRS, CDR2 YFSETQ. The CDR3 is CASSLGTLGGYTF. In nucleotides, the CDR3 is TGCGCCAGCAGCTTGGGGACATTGGGAGGCTACACCTTC.

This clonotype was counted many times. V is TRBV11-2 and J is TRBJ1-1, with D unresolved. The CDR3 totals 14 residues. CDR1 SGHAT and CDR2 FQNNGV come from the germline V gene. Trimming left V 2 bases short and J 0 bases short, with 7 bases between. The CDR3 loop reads CASSLQALNTEAFF. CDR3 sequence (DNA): TGTGCCAGCAGCTTACAGGCATTGAACACTGAAGCTTTCTTT.

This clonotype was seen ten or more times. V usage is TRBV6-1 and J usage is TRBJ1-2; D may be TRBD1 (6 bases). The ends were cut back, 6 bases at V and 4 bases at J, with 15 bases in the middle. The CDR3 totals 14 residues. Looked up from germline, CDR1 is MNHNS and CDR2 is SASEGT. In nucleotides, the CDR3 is TGTGCCAGCAGCGCCTCCGGACAGCCCTATGGCTACACCTTC. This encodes CASSASGQPYGYTF.

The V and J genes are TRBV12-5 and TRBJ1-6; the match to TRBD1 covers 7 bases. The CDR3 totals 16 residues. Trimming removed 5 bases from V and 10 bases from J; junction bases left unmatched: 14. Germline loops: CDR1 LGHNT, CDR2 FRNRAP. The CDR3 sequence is CASGTRTGTDGSPLHF. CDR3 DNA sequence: TGTGCTAGTGGTACGAGAACCGGGACAGATGGGTCACCCCTCCACTTT.

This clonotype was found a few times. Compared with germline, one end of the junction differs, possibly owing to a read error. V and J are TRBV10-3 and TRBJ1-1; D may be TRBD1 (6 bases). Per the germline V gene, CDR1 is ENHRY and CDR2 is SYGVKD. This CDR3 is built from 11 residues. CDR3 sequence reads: CAISVGGEAFF. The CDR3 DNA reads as TGCGCCATCAGTGTAGGGGGTGAAGCTTTCTTT.

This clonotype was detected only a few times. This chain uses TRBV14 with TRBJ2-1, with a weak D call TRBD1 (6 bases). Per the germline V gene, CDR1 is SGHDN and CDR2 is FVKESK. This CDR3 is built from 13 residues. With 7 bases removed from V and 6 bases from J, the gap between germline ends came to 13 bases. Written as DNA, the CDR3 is TGTGCCAGCAAGGGGGTCAACGGCAATGAGCAGTTCTTC. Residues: CASKGVNGNEQFF.

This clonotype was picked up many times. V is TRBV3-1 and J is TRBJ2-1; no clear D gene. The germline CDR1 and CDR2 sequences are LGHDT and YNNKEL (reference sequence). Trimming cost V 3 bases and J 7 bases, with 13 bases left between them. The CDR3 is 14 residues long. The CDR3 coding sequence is TGTGCCAGCAGCCACCTGGGCCAGCCGAATGAGCAGTTCTTC. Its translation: CASSHLGQPNEQFF.

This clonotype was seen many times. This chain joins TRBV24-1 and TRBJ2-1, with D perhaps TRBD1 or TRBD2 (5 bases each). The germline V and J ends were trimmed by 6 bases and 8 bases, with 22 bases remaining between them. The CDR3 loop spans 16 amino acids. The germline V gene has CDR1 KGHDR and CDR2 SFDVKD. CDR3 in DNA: TGTGCCACCAGTCCTGGGACCGGACTCACGTCCTATGAGCAGTTCTTC. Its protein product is CATSPGTGLTSYEQFF.

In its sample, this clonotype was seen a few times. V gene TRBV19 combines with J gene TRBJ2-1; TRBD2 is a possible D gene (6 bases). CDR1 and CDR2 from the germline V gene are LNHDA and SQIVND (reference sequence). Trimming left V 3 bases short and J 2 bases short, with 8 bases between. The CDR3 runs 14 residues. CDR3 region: CASSIGGTYNEQFF. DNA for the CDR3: TGTGCCAGTAGTATCGGCGGGACCTACAATGAGCAGTTCTTC.